This TCR beta chain comes out of a study of CD8 T cells in Susac syndrome. RNA in amounts of roughly 0.5 to 1 ug was reverse transcribed with random hexamers. TCRdb processed the immunoSEQ multiplex PCR reads anew with MiXCR; each CDR3 protein has one entry. The sample shows about 140,000 distinct CDR3 sequences, just under 95% of them seen only once. TCR beta sequencing was performed on blood CD8+ and CD4+ T cells. The CDR3 spans 11 residues. Trimming stripped 7 bases from V and 0 bases from J, with 4 bases between. Germline V gives CDR1 MNHNY, CDR2 SVGAGI (reference sequence). Sequenced input: CD4+ T cells from PBMCs. This sequence originates from a human donor with Susac syndrome. V usage is TRBV6-6 and J usage is TRBJ2-7; D unresolved. This CDR3 reads CASKVSYEQYF. DNA of the CDR3: TGTGCCAGCAAGGTCTCCTACGAGCAGTACTTC.